A selection of T cell receptor beta chains follows, all from one sample in a study of blood T cell repertoires in COVID-19. The repertoire was sequenced with immunoSEQ multiplex PCR; TCRdb's copy has only in-frame clones and lacks some. This sample has 20,000 to 25,000 clones, with 80% found just once. Sample: peripheral blood. The origin of the receptors is a man aged 55-75 years with active COVID-19. Each CDR3 is given with its conserved first and last residue. The D gene is left open where the match is weak.

d_gene	v_gene	j_gene	CDR3aa
TRBD2	TRBV7-9	TRBJ2-1	CASSLVQRGRNEQFF
TRBD2	TRBV5-1	TRBJ2-2	CASSETSGSFTGELFF
TRBD2	TRBV4-1	TRBJ2-3	CASSQFAGGSGDTQYF
TRBD1	TRBV20-1	TRBJ2-7	CSASPRQGAYEQYF
TRBD1	TRBV7-6	TRBJ1-1	CASSLTGDRAAFF
TRBD2	TRBV2	TRBJ2-2	CASSARTSGTGGELFF
TRBD2	TRBV9	TRBJ2-3	CASSAWGGSLDTQYF
TRBD2	TRBV4-3	TRBJ2-1	CASSQDNRGRLYNEQFF
.	TRBV2	TRBJ1-3	CASGALSGNTIYF
TRBD1	TRBV14	TRBJ1-2	CASSQGTGTGYGYTF
.	TRBV15	TRBJ1-1	CATRNLIDRLDTEAFF
.	TRBV7-9	TRBJ1-6	CASSLVEESNSPLHF
TRBD2	TRBV19	TRBJ2-5	CASALADPQETQYF
.	TRBV4-2	TRBJ1-5	CASSQEDSYNQPQHF
TRBD2	TRBV5-4	TRBJ2-5	CASSLGVSAGGMETQYF